The source of this T cell receptor beta chain is a study of T cells of healthy individuals. V dropped 1 base and J dropped 5 bases, with 10 bases sitting between them. The germline V gene encodes CDR1 LNHNV and CDR2 YYDKDF (reference sequence). The CDR3 consists of 14 residues. MiXCR was run by TCRdb on the 5' RACE reads, yielding one entry per CDR3 protein. This table holds 38,000 or so distinct CDR3 sequences, around 4.5% found once. This clonotype was counted only a few times. The rearrangement links TRBV15 to TRBJ2-3, with a weak D call TRBD2 (5 bases). This sequence was found in a human donor in good health. Written as DNA, the CDR3 is TGTGCCACCAGCAGAGGGACTCGGGTAGATACGCAGTATTTT. Translated, it gives CATSRGTRVDTQYF.